This T cell receptor (beta chain) was profiled in a study of breast tumors, draining lymph nodes, adjacent tissues. Many counts were recorded for this clonotype. What it binds is not known. Points from the study as a whole: Tumor repertoires ranked between lymph nodes and nontumor tissue in diversity, with V and J gene preferences. Most tumor T cells seemingly derive from lymph node, then expand in tumor. That most tumor T cells come from lymph nodes remained unproven.

Axillary draining lymph nodes of breast cancer patients supplied the node samples. Using its own MiXCR run on the multiplex PCR reads, TCRdb lists one record per CDR3 protein. Of fewer than 85,000 distinct CDR3 sequences in the sample, roughly 19% were seen once. The sample taken for sequencing was axillary lymph node tissue. The receptor was isolated from a female donor with breast cancer. Some clones in this sample may be carry-over from other donors' samples.

CDR3: CASNPGRQGAGTF. Written as DNA, the CDR3 is TGTGCCAGCAATCCGGGGCGACAGGGGGCGGGGACCTTC. The chain joins TRBV28 to TRBJ1-2; 10 nucleotides line up with TRBD1. Trimming removed 7 bases from V and 14 bases from J; junction bases left unmatched: 13. Looked up from germline, CDR1 is MDHEN and CDR2 is SYDVKM. CDR3 length: 13 residues.